This T cell receptor beta chain came from a study of regulatory T cells in long-lasting Graves disease. Described time point: newly diagnosed GD, antithyroid drugs for less than 3 months. Generation of the TCR library employed RNA extracted from PBMCs. Regarding the study as a whole: Patients with persistent Graves' had lower TCR diversity than newly diagnosed patients.

Sequencing libraries for TCR beta were prepared with iRepertoire HTBI primers and Arm-PCR of CDR3 regions. Each CDR3 protein gets one entry after TCRdb re-called the multiplex PCR reads with MiXCR. This sample has roughly 350,000 distinct CDR3 sequences, with roughly a sixth found just once. CDR1 and CDR2 from the germline V gene are LGHDT and YNNKEL (reference sequence). Unmatched junction bases numbered 8, after V lost 4 bases and J lost 4 bases. This CDR3 is built from 15 residues. This clonotype was observed many times. Its specificity is not known. These data were also reused for a study on T cells in Graves' hyperthyroidism and ophthalmopathy. That investigation notes: Lactation, pregnancy, other autoimmune disease or uncontrolled infection excluded patients. When the TCR CDR3 underwent first-round RT-PCR, the HTBI primer set was used.

Specimen: peripheral blood mononuclear cells (PBMCs), collected at new diagnosis, from a patient treated with antithyroid drugs. This receptor was identified in a man aged 40-49 years with Graves disease. The chain uses TRBV3-1 and TRBJ2-7; 9 positions match TRBD1. CDR3 bases: TGTGCCAGCAGCCTTCCGGGACAGGGATTGTACGAGCAGTACTTC. Its protein product is CASSLPGQGLYEQYF.